The 7 T cell receptor beta chains in this list originate from one sample, sequenced in a study of T cell responses to AZD1222 COVID-19 vaccine. Produced via immunoSEQ multiplex PCR; TCRdb's table is partial and in-frame only. The repertoire holds 120,000 to 150,000 clones, with 70% to 90% as singletons. The source was peripheral blood, collected 28 days after the second dose of the MenACWY control vaccine. The receptors stem from an adult who received the MenACWY meningococcal vaccine as a control.

The CDR3 sequence is CASSTTVRGGYQETQYF. In nucleotides, the CDR3 is TGTGCCAGCAGTACAACCGTCAGGGGCGGGTACCAAGAGACCCAGTACTTC. The J gene is TRBJ2-5, the V gene TRBV28; maybe TRBD1 (6 bases). Trimming pared 5 bases from V and 0 bases from J, leaving 19 bases between. Germline V gene sequence: CDR1 MDHEN, CDR2 SYDVKM. The CDR3 runs 17 residues. The full variable domain, in which reference TRBV28 and TRBJ2-5 provide the parts outside the CDR3, is DVKVTQSSRYLVKRTGEKVFLECVQDMDHENMFWYRQDPGLGLRLIYFSYDVKMKEKGDIPEGYSVSREKKERFSLILESASTNQTSMYLCASSTTVRGGYQETQYFGPGTRLLVL.

The chain recombines TRBV6-5 with TRBJ1-3, with D unresolved. Germline V gene data show CDR1 as MNHEY and CDR2 as SVGAGI. V was pared by 6 bases and J by 1 base, with 10 bases between. The CDR3 is made up of 14 amino acids. The CDR3 region is CASSQLASGNTIYF. The CDR3 nucleotides are TGTGCCAGCAGCCAGCTGGCGTCTGGAAACACCATATATTTT.

V is TRBV19 and J is TRBJ1-2; D ambiguous. Trimming left V 7 bases short and J 5 bases short, with 14 bases between. The CDR3 contains 13 residues. Germline V gene sequence: CDR1 LNHDA, CDR2 SQIVND (reference sequence). The CDR3 DNA reads as TGTGCCAGTAAGGTTTCTCAAGTGTATGGCTACACCTTC. The encoded protein is CASKVSQVYGYTF.

This chain uses TRBV7-9 with TRBJ1-6; D might be TRBD1 (6 bases). CDR1 SEHNR and CDR2 FQNEAQ come from the germline V gene (reference sequence). V lost 0 bases to trimming and J lost 0 bases, with 12 bases between them. The CDR3 sequence is 18 residues long. DNA for the CDR3: TGTGCCAGCAGCTTAGCTACAGGGCCAAGCTCCTATAATTCACCCCTCCACTTT. This sequence encodes CASSLATGPSSYNSPLHF. Drawing the rest from reference TRBV7-9 and TRBJ1-6, the complete variable domain is DTGVSQNPRHKITKRGQNVTFRCDPISEHNRLYWYRQTLGQGPEFLTYFQNEAQLEKSRLLSDRFSAERPKGSFSTLEIQRTEQGDSAMYLCASSLATGPSSYNSPLHFGNGTRLTVT.

This clone was recorded a few times. The chain couples TRBV11-2 to TRBJ2-3; tentatively, D is TRBD2 (6 bases). Trimming left V 1 base short and J 1 base short, with 12 bases between. Germline CDR1 is SGHAT and CDR2 is FQNNGV. This CDR3 region has 16 residues. The CDR3 sequence is CASSLGEGTGTDTQYF. CDR3 sequence (DNA): TGTGCCAGCAGCTTAGGAGAGGGGACTGGCACAGATACGCAGTATTTT.

V gene TRBV7-2 combines with J gene TRBJ2-7, with D perhaps assigned TRBD1 or TRBD2 (6 bases each). The CDR3 totals 13 residues. Germline loops: CDR1 SGHTA, CDR2 FQGNSA. V was pared by 8 bases and J by 2 bases, with 13 bases between. In DNA, the CDR3 is TGTGCCAGCTCGCGGGACAAGACCTACGAGCAGTACTTC. As protein: CASSRDKTYEQYF.

The V call is TRBV5-1, the J call TRBJ1-4; tentative D call: TRBD1 (6 bases). CDR3 length: 13 amino acids. Per the germline V gene, CDR1 is SGHRS and CDR2 is YFSETQ. The germline V and J ends were trimmed by 2 bases and 8 bases, with 10 bases remaining between them. The CDR3 reads CASSFRGGEKLFF. Written as DNA, the CDR3 is TGCGCCAGCAGCTTCAGGGGTGGGGAAAAACTGTTTTTT.